The clone carrying this T cell receptor (beta chain) has only a few counts. Vbeta (60) and Jbeta (13) primers were used in the PCR. Profiling relied on immunoSEQ multiplex PCR, and the TCRdb table lists in-frame clones only, not all of them. The sample gives 180,000 or so clones, 75% of which show up once; about 7.7% is in the top ten. This CDR3 has 17 residues. Trimming pared 10 bases from V and 1 base from J, leaving 22 bases between. CDR1 is MNHEY and CDR2 is SMNVEV in the germline V gene (reference sequence). The sample comes from a study of cytomegalovirus exposure and HLA in healthy donors. Material for sequencing was PBMCs. The chain is built from TRBV27 and TRBJ2-2, with D tentatively TRBD2 (6 bases). This sequence was found in a woman aged 40 to 49 in good health and CMV-seropositive. CDR3 loop: CATTLNREVGNTGELFF. CDR3 DNA sequence: TGTGCCACTACCCTCAATAGGGAGGTCGGGAACACCGGGGAGCTGTTTTTT.